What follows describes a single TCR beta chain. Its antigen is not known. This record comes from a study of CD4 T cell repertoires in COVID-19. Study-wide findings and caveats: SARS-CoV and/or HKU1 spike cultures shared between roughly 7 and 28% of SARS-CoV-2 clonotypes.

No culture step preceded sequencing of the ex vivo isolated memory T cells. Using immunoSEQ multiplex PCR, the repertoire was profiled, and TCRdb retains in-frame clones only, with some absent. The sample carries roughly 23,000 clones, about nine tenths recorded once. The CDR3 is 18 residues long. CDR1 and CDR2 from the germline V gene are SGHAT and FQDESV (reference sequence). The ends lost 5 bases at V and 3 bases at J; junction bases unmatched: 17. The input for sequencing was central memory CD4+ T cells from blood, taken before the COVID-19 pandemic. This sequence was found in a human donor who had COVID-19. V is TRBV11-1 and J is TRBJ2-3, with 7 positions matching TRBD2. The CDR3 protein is CASSPRTRRATGTDTQYF. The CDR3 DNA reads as TGTGCCAGCAGCCCTAGGACTAGGCGGGCGACCGGAACAGATACGCAGTATTTT.